The 23 T cell receptor beta chains listed next were all sequenced from one sample in a study of graft-versus-host responses after intestinal transplantation. The antigens of these receptors remain unknown. The protocol was immunoSEQ multiplex PCR, while the TCRdb copy is restricted to in-frame clones and leaves out a portion. This table holds about 93,000 clones, about 93% found once. Sample: unstimulated CD8+ T cells sorted from spleen or lymph node cells, taken before intestinal transplant. All receptors come from a human donor who received an intestinal transplant.

V usage is TRBV27 and J usage is TRBJ2-7; D is unresolved. This CDR3 is 15 amino acids long. V gave up 0 bases and J gave up 0 bases, with 9 bases separating them. Germline V gene data show CDR1 as MNHEY and CDR2 as SMNVEV (reference sequence). This CDR3 is CASSLSSSPSYEQYF. CDR3 coding DNA: TGTGCCAGCAGTTTATCGAGTAGCCCCTCCTACGAGCAGTACTTC.

The chain couples TRBV29-1 to TRBJ2-7, with 9 bases fitting TRBD1. The V gene's germline CDR1 is SQVTM and CDR2 ANQGSEA. The junction had 8 bases not matched to a gene; V was cut back by 3 bases and J by 2 bases. The CDR3 extends over 15 amino acids. The CDR3 DNA reads TGCAGCGTTGATTGGGGGACAGGGCGGACCTACGAGCAGTACTTC. Residues: CSVDWGTGRTYEQYF.

This chain connects TRBV6-5 to TRBJ2-5; D not resolved. The CDR3 has 15 residues. The germline V gene encodes CDR1 MNHEY and CDR2 SVGAGI. V shed 4 bases and J shed 1 base, with 13 bases lying between them. CDR3: CASSSLGQIQETQYF. The CDR3 DNA reads TGTGCCAGCAGTTCCCTTGGTCAGATCCAAGAGACCCAGTACTTC.

The chain recombines TRBV7-9 with TRBJ2-7, with TRBD1 matching over 8 bases. The V gene's germline CDR1 is SEHNR and CDR2 FQNEAQ (reference sequence). The CDR3 spans 14 residues. V gave up 5 bases and J gave up 5 bases; unmatched junction bases: 8. The chain's CDR3 is CASSPGDRGNEQYF. The CDR3 nucleotides are TGTGCCAGCAGCCCCGGTGACAGGGGAAACGAGCAGTACTTC.

The CDR3, as DNA: TGTGCCAGCAGCTTATCTAGCGGGGCCCCACCCTACAATGAGCAGTTCTTC. Residues: CASSLSSGAPPYNEQFF. The rearrangement links TRBV7-3 to TRBJ2-1, with 9 bases fitting TRBD2. The trim removed 2 bases at V and 2 bases at J, leaving 7 bases unmatched. CDR3 length: 17 residues. Germline assignment: CDR1 SGHTA and CDR2 FQGTGA.

V gene TRBV13 combines with J gene TRBJ2-3; TRBD2 agrees at 8 bases. Unmatched junction bases numbered 5, after V lost 0 bases and J lost 3 bases. In germline, CDR1 is PRHDT, CDR2 FYEKMQ (reference sequence). The CDR3 extends over 16 amino acids. CDR3 protein: CASSLGLAVPTDTQYF. For the CDR3, the DNA is TGTGCCAGCAGCTTAGGACTAGCGGTACCTACAGATACGCAGTATTTT.

The gene calls are TRBV4-1 and TRBJ2-5; maybe TRBD2 (6 bases). V was cut by 2 bases and J by 5 bases, with 18 bases left in between. This CDR3 region has 16 residues. Germline V gives CDR1 MGHRA, CDR2 YSYEKL. In DNA form, the CDR3 reads TGCGCCAGCAGCCAAATGGCTAGCGTGATGGAGGAGACCCAGTACTTC. Amino acids: CASSQMASVMEETQYF.

This chain joins TRBV4-1 and TRBJ1-2; the D gene is possibly TRBD1 (5 bases). V lost 3 bases to trimming and J lost 5 bases, with 16 bases between them. This CDR3 contains 15 residues. Germline loops: CDR1 MGHRA, CDR2 YSYEKL. For the CDR3, the DNA is TGCGCCAGCAGCCATTCGCAGGGTGACGGGTATGGCTACACCTTC. As protein: CASSHSQGDGYGYTF.

V usage is TRBV5-6 and J usage is TRBJ1-4, with TRBD1 identical over 7 bases. The germline gives CDR1 SGHDT, CDR2 YYEEEE. The CDR3 consists of 14 residues. V dropped 4 bases and J dropped 7; count of bases not matched to a gene: 7. The CDR3 sequence: CASSPWTGIEKLFF. CDR3 DNA: TGTGCCAGCAGCCCCTGGACAGGAATTGAAAAACTGTTTTTT.

The chain couples TRBV7-2 to TRBJ2-2; D uncertain. From germline, CDR1 is SGHTA and CDR2 FQGNSA. Trimming cost V 4 bases and J 6 bases, with 9 bases left between them. The CDR3 length is 13 residues. The CDR3 is CASSSGISGELFF. CDR3 nucleotide sequence: TGTGCCAGCAGCTCAGGAATATCCGGGGAGCTGTTTTTT.

V gene TRBV27 combines with J gene TRBJ2-7; D possibly corresponds to TRBD2 (6 bases). This CDR3 has 16 amino acids. The germline gives CDR1 MNHEY, CDR2 SMNVEV (reference sequence). The V gene lost 6 bases and the J gene lost 3 bases, with 21 bases spanning the gap. In nucleotides, the CDR3 is TGTGCCAGCAGCCCTAGGTCCGGGAGACAGTACTACGAGCAGTACTTC. Translating gives CASSPRSGRQYYEQYF.

V gene TRBV30 combines with J gene TRBJ2-2, with TRBD2 as a possible D gene (6 bases). V lost 2 bases, J lost 6 bases, and 10 bases lay in between. Germline V gene data show CDR1 as GTSNPN and CDR2 as SVGIG (reference sequence). CDR3 length: 13 residues. CDR3 residues: CAWSWASAGELFF. The CDR3 nucleotides are TGTGCCTGGAGTTGGGCTAGCGCCGGGGAGCTGTTTTTT. The whole variable domain, remainder taken from reference TRBV30 and TRBJ2-2, is SQTIHQWPATLVQPVGSPLSLECTVEGTSNPNLYWYRQAAGRGLQLLFYSVGIGQISSEVPQNLSASRPQDRQFILSSKKLLLSDSGFYLCAWSWASAGELFFGEGSRLTVL.

The chain links TRBV4-3 to TRBJ1-2; D is unresolved. V lost 1 base and J lost 3, with 15 bases in between. The CDR3 is made up of 16 amino acids. Germline CDR1 and CDR2: LGHNA and YSLEER. The CDR3 reads CASSQAPGGSDYGYTF. The CDR3, as DNA: TGCGCCAGCAGCCAAGCCCCTGGCGGGAGTGACTATGGCTACACCTTC.

V and J are TRBV11-2 and TRBJ2-1; D not certain. V gave up 4 bases and J gave up 6 bases, with 7 bases separating them. The CDR3 is 12 residues long. The germline V gene encodes CDR1 SGHAT and CDR2 FQNNGV. In DNA form, the CDR3 reads TGTGCCAGCAGCTCTACGTTCAATGAGCAGTTCTTC. Amino acids: CASSSTFNEQFF.

The V call is TRBV4-1, the J call TRBJ2-7; TRBD1 agrees at 10 bases. Looked up from germline, CDR1 is MGHRA and CDR2 is YSYEKL. J gave up 5 bases and V 4 bases, and 5 bases lay outside the gene matches. This CDR3 region has 14 residues. CDR3 nucleotide sequence: TGCGCCAGCAGCCGCGGACAGGGGGGCCACGAGCAGTACTTC. This gives the protein CASSRGQGGHEQYF.

The chain joins TRBV7-9 to TRBJ1-5; D might be TRBD1 (6 bases). V dropped 4 bases and J dropped 4 bases, with 11 bases sitting between them. The CDR3 has 14 amino acids. Germline-derived CDR1 and CDR2 are SEHNR and FQNEAQ (reference sequence). CDR3 region: CASSWDTTNQPQHF. For the CDR3, the DNA is TGTGCCAGCAGCTGGGACACCACGAATCAGCCCCAGCATTTT. The complete variable domain, with remaining parts taken from reference TRBV7-9 and TRBJ1-5, reads DTGVSQNPRHKITKRGQNVTFRCDPISEHNRLYWYRQTLGQGPEFLTYFQNEAQLEKSRLLSDRFSAERPKGSFSTLEIQRTEQGDSAMYLCASSWDTTNQPQHFGDGTRLSIL.

The rearrangement links TRBV27 to TRBJ2-3; D may be TRBD1 (6 bases). This CDR3 contains 13 residues. Looked up from germline, CDR1 is MNHEY and CDR2 is SMNVEV (reference sequence). V shed 2 bases and J shed 5 bases, with 8 bases lying between them. CDR3 nucleotides: TGTGCCAGCAGTTTAAGAGGGGGAGATACGCAGTATTTT. This gives the protein CASSLRGGDTQYF.

This chain connects TRBV19 to TRBJ1-1; D call uncertain. The CDR3 is made up of 11 amino acids. The V gene lost 7 bases and the J gene lost 3 bases, with 6 bases spanning the gap. Germline V gives CDR1 LNHDA, CDR2 SQIVND (reference sequence). CDR3 region: CASIGDTEAFF. CDR3 coding DNA: TGTGCCAGTATTGGAGACACTGAAGCTTTCTTT.

This chain links TRBV6-5 with TRBJ2-1; a possible D gene is TRBD2 (5 bases). The CDR3 has 14 residues. Germline CDR1 reads MNHEY; CDR2 reads SVGAGI. V was shortened by 6 bases and J by 6 bases, with 15 bases between the two germline ends. The CDR3: CASSQTSIVNEQFF. CDR3 bases: TGTGCCAGCAGCCAAACTAGTATCGTCAATGAGCAGTTCTTC.

For this clone: Other DNA sequences in this sample translate to the same CDR3. The chain combines TRBV6-5 with TRBJ2-7, with 9 bases aligning to TRBD1. This CDR3 spans 15 amino acids. Looked up from germline, CDR1 is MNHEY and CDR2 is SVGAGI. V shed 0 bases, J shed 3 bases, and the junction held 3 bases outside the gene matches. The CDR3 here is CASSYSTGGGYEQYF. The CDR3 coding sequence is TGTGCCAGCAGTTACTCCACAGGGGGCGGCTACGAGCAGTACTTC.

The CDR3: CASSPVGGSGRWETQYF. In nucleotides, the CDR3 is TGCGCCAGCAGTCCCGTTGGAGGAAGCGGGCGCTGGGAGACCCAGTACTTC. V gene TRBV4-1 combines with J gene TRBJ2-5; the D gene is possibly TRBD2 (6 bases). In germline, CDR1 is MGHRA, CDR2 YSYEKL. This CDR3 has 17 residues. V dropped 6 bases and J dropped 5 bases, with 25 bases sitting between them.

CDR3 region: CASRATSLGSYNEQFF. The CDR3 nucleotides read TGTGCCAGTAGAGCGACTTCTCTAGGCTCCTACAATGAGCAGTTCTTC. V and J are TRBV19 and TRBJ2-1; D ambiguous. The V gene lost 6 bases and the J gene lost 0 bases, with 15 bases spanning the gap. The V gene's germline CDR1 is LNHDA and CDR2 SQIVND (reference sequence). The CDR3 runs to 16 residues. Looking up the rest from reference TRBV19 and TRBJ2-1 gives the full variable domain: DGGITQSPKYLFRKEGQNVTLSCEQNLNHDAMYWYRQDPGQGLRLIYYSQIVNDFQKGDIAEGYSVSREKKESFPLTVTSAQKNPTAFYLCASRATSLGSYNEQFFGPGTRLTVL.

This chain joins TRBV6-1 and TRBJ1-2; 9 positions agree with TRBD1. This CDR3 is 13 amino acids long. Looked up from germline, CDR1 is MNHNS and CDR2 is SASEGT. J was trimmed by 6 bases and V by 5 bases; bases with no gene match: 4. The CDR3 is CASSHNRGHGYTF. CDR3 DNA sequence: TGTGCCAGCAGTCATAACAGGGGGCATGGCTACACCTTC.